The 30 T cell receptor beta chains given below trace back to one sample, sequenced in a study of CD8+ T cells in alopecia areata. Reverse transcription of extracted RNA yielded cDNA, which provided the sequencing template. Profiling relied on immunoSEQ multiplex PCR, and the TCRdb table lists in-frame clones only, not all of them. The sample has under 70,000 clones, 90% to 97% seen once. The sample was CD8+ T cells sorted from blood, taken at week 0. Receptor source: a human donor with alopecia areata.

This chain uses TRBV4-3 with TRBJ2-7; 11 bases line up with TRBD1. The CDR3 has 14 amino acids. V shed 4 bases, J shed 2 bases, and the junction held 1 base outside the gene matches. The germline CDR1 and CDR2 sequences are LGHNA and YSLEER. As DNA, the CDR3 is TGCGCCAGCAGCCCGGGACAGGGGGCCTACGAGCAGTACTTC. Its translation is CASSPGQGAYEQYF.

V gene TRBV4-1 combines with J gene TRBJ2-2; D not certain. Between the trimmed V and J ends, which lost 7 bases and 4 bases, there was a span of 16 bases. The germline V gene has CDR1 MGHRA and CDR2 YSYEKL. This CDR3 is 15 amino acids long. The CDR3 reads CASKPELGLTGELFF. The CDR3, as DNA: TGCGCCAGCAAACCGGAGTTGGGTCTCACCGGGGAGCTGTTTTTT.

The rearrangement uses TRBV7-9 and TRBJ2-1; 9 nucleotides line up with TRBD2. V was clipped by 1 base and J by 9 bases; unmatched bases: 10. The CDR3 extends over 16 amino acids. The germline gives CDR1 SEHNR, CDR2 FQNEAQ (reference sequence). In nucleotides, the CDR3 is TGTGCCAGCAGCTTAGGGTTCGGTAGCGGGGGCATTGAGCAGTTCTTC. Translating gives CASSLGFGSGGIEQFF.

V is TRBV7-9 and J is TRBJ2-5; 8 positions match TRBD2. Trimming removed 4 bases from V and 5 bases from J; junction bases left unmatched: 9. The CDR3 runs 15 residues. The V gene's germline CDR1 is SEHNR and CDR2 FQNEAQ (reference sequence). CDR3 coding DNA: TGTGCCAGCAGCTCCACTAGCGGAGACGAGGAGACCCAGTACTTC. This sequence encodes CASSSTSGDEETQYF.

CDR3 nucleotide sequence: TGCGCCAGCAGCCAAGTCCCACAGGGCGAGGGTCACACAGATACGCAGTATTTT. Translation: CASSQVPQGEGHTDTQYF. The gene calls are TRBV4-1 and TRBJ2-3; D is perhaps TRBD1 (6 bases). The CDR3 covers 18 residues. CDR1 is MGHRA and CDR2 is YSYEKL in the germline V gene. V was clipped by 1 base and J by 2 bases, with 19 bases between them.

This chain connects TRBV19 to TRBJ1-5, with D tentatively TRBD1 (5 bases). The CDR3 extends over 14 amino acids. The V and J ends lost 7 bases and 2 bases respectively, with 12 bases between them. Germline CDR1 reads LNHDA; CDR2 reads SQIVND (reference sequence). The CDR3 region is CASTTTGGNQPQHF. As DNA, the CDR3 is TGTGCCAGTACGACGACGGGGGGCAATCAGCCCCAGCATTTT.

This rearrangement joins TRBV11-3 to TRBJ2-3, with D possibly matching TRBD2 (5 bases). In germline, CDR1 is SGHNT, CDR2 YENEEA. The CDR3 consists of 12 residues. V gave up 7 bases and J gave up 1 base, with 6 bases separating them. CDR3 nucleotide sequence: TGTGCCAGCACGAGGGGCACAGATACGCAGTATTTT. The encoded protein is CASTRGTDTQYF.

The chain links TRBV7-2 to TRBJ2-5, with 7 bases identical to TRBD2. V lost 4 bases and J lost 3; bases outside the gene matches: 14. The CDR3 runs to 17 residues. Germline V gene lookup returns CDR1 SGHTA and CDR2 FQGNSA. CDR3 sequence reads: CASSSNTRLAREETQYF. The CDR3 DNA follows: TGTGCCAGCAGCTCCAACACACGACTAGCCAGGGAAGAGACCCAGTACTTC. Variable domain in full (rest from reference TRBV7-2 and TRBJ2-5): GAGVSQSPSNKVTEKGKDVELRCDPISGHTALYWYRQSLGQGLEFLIYFQGNSAPDKSGLPSDRFSAERTGGSVSTLTIQRTQQEDSAVYLCASSSNTRLAREETQYFGPGTRLLVL.

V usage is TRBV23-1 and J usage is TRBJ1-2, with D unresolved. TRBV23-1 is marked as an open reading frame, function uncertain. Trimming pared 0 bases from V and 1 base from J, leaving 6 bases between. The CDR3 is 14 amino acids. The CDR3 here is CASSQSHSNYGYTF. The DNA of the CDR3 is TGCGCCAGCAGTCAATCGCACAGTAACTATGGCTACACCTTC.

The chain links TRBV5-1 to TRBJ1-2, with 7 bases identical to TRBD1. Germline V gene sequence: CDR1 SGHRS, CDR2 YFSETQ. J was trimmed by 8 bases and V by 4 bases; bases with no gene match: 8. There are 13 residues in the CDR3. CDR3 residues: CASSAQGEDGYTF. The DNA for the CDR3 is TGCGCCAGCAGCGCGCAGGGGGAAGACGGCTACACCTTC.

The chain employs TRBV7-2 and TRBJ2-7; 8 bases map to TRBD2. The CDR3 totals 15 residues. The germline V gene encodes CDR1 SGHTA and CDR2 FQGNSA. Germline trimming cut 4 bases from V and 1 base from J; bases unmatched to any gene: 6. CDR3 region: CASSWDSGNSYEQYF. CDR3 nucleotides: TGTGCCAGCAGCTGGGATAGCGGGAATTCCTACGAGCAGTACTTC.

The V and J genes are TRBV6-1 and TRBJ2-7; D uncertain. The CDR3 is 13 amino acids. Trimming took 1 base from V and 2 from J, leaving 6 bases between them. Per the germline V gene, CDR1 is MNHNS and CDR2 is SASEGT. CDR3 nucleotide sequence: TGTGCCAGCAGTGAAGTTGGCGCCTACGAGCAGTACTTC. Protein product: CASSEVGAYEQYF.

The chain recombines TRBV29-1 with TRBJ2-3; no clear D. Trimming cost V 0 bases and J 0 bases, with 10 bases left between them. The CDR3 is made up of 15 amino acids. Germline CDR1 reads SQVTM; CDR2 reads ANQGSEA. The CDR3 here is CSVEDWRYSTDTQYF. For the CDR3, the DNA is TGCAGCGTTGAAGACTGGCGGTATAGCACAGATACGCAGTATTTT.

This CDR3 reads CASSFIPGAGFGQPQHF. The CDR3 DNA sequence: TGTGCCAGCAGCTTTATCCCGGGAGCGGGGTTTGGTCAGCCCCAGCATTTT. J is TRBJ1-5 and V is TRBV7-9; D is unclear. Germline-derived CDR1 and CDR2 are SEHNR and FQNEAQ (reference sequence). V was clipped by 3 bases and J by 6 bases, with 21 bases between them. This CDR3 region has 17 residues.

The CDR3 reads CASSQVLQVGQGEERETQYF. CDR3 nucleotides: TGTGCCAGCAGCCAAGTCCTCCAGGTCGGACAGGGGGAGGAACGTGAGACCCAGTACTTC. The chain carries TRBV4-2 and TRBJ2-5, with TRBD1 matching over 10 bases. This CDR3 is built from 20 residues. V lost 1 base and J lost 5; bases outside the gene matches: 19. Germline lookup yields CDR1 LGHNA and CDR2 YNFKEQ.

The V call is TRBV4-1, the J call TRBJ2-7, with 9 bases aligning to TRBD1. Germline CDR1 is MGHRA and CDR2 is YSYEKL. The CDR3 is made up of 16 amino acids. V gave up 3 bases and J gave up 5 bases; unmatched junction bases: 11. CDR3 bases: TGCGCCAGCAGCCAGCGGAACCGGGACAGGGTAGACGAGCAGTACTTC. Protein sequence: CASSQRNRDRVDEQYF.

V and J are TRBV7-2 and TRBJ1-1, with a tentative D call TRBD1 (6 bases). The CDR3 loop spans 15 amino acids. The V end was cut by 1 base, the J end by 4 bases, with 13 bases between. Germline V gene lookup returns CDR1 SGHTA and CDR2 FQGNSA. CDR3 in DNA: TGTGCCAGCAGCTTAGATCCGGGGGCGGGCACTGAAGCTTTCTTT. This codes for CASSLDPGAGTEAFF.

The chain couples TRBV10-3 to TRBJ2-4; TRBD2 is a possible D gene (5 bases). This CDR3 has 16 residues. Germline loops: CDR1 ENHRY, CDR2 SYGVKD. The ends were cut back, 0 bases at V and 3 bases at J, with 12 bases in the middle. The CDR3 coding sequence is TGTGCCATCAGTGAGTCGACTCGGGGTATCAAAAACATTCAGTACTTC. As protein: CAISESTRGIKNIQYF.

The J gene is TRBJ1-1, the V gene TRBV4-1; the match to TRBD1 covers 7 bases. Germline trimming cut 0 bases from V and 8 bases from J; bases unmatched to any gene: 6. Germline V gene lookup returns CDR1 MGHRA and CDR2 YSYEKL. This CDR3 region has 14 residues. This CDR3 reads CASSQDPAQGEAFF. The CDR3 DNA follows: TGCGCCAGCAGCCAAGATCCGGCACAGGGGGAAGCTTTCTTT.

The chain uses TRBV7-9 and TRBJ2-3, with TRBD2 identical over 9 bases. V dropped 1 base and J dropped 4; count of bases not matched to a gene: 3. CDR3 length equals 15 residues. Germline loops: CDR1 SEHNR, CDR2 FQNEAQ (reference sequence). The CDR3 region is CASSLVSGGSDTQYF. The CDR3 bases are TGTGCCAGCAGCTTAGTTAGCGGGGGCTCAGATACGCAGTATTTT.

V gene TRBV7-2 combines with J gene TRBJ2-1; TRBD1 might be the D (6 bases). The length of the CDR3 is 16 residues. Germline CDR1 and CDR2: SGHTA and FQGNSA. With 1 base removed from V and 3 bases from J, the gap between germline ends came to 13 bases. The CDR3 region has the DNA TGTGCCAGCAGCTTAGAGGCAGGGGTGGACTACAATGAGCAGTTCTTC. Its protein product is CASSLEAGVDYNEQFF.

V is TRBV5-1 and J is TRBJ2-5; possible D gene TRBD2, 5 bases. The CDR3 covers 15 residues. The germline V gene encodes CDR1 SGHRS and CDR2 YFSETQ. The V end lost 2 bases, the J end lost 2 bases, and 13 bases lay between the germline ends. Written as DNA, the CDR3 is TGCGCCAGCAGCTTCGAGGGCCGAGCTCAAGAGACCCAGTACTTC. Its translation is CASSFEGRAQETQYF.

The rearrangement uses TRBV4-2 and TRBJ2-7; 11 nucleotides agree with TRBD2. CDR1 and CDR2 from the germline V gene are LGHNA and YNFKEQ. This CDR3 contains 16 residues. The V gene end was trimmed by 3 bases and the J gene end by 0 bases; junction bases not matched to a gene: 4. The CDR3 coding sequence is TGTGCCAGCAGCCAGGAACTAGCGGGGGCCTCCTACGAGCAGTACTTC. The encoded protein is CASSQELAGASYEQYF.

CDR3 amino acids: CASSPQGAGSAFF. The CDR3 DNA sequence: TGTGCCAGCAGCCCGCAGGGGGCCGGGAGTGCTTTCTTT. The chain uses TRBV6-5 and TRBJ1-1; 8 positions agree with TRBD1. The CDR3 covers 13 residues. Germline V lookup: CDR1 MNHEY, CDR2 SVGAGI. The trim removed 6 bases at V and 11 bases at J, leaving 11 bases unmatched.

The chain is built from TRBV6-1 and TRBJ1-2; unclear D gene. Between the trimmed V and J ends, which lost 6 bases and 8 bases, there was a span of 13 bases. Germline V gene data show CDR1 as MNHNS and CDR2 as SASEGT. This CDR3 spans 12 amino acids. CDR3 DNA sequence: TGTGCCAGCAGGTCGGCGTTGAGCGGCTACACCTTC. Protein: CASRSALSGYTF.

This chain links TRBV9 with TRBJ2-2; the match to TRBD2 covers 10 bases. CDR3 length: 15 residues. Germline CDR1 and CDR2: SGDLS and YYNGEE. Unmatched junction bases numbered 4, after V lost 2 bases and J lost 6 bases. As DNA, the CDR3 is TGTGCCAGCAGCGTCGGGACTAGCGCCGCCGGGGAGCTGTTTTTT. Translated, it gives CASSVGTSAAGELFF.

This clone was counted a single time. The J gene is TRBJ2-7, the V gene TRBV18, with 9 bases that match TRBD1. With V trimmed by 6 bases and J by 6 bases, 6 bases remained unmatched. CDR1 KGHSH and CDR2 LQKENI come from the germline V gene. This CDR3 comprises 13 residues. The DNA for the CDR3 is TGTGCCAGCTCCCGGACAGGGGTTGCCGAGCAGTACTTC. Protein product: CASSRTGVAEQYF. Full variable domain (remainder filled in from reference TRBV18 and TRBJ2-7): NAGVMQNPRHLVRRRGQEARLRCSPMKGHSHVYWYRQLPEEGLKFMVYLQKENIIDESGMPKERFSAEFPKEGPSILRIQQVVRGDSAAYFCASSRTGVAEQYFGPGTRLTVT.

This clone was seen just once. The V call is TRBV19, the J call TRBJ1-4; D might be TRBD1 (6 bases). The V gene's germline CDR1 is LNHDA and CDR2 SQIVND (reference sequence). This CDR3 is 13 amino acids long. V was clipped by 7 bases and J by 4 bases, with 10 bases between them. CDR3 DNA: TGTGCCAGTACAACAGGGATTAATGAAAAACTGTTTTTT. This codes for CASTTGINEKLFF.

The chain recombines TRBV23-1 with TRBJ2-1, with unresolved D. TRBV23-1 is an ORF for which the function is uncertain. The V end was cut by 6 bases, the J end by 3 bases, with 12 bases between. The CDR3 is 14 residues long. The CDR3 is CASSKPLCYNEQFF. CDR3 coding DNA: TGCGCCAGCAGCAAACCCTTATGCTACAATGAGCAGTTCTTC.

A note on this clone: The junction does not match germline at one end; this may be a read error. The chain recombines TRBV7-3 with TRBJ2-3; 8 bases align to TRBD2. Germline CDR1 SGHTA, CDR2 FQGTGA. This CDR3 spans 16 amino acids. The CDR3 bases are TGCGCCAGCAGCCACGAACCTAGCGGGAGCACAGATACGCAGTATTTT. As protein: CASSHEPSGSTDTQYF.